A selection of T cell receptor beta chains follows, all from one sample in a study of blood T cell repertoires in COVID-19. Measured with immunoSEQ multiplex PCR; TCRdb has only the in-frame clones, and not every one. Of tens of thousands of clones listed, 88% are singletons. Sequencing used peripheral blood. Source of these receptors: a human donor in a cohort sampled during active COVID-19. The CDR3 runs from the conserved cysteine through the conserved F or W.

j_call: TRBJ2-2; v_call: TRBV5-1; cdr3_aa: CASSLKSDTGELFF
j_call: TRBJ2-1; v_call: TRBV29-1; cdr3_aa: CSVGGERNNEQFF
j_call: TRBJ1-2; v_call: TRBV7-2; cdr3_aa: CASSSGQRGYYGYTF
j_call: TRBJ2-3; v_call: TRBV29-1; cdr3_aa: CSVGSALSGGALQSTQYF
j_call: TRBJ2-2; v_call: TRBV7-2; cdr3_aa: CASSPFVGGTGELFF
j_call: TRBJ1-2; v_call: TRBV5-4; cdr3_aa: CASSLYGTGPYGYTF
j_call: TRBJ2-5; v_call: TRBV7-3; cdr3_aa: CASSSLPQETQYF
j_call: TRBJ2-2; v_call: TRBV11-2; cdr3_aa: CASSFRSNSGGRELFF
j_call: TRBJ1-1; v_call: TRBV20-1; cdr3_aa: CSAATGPEAFF
j_call: TRBJ1-1; v_call: TRBV6-2/TRBV6-3; cdr3_aa: CASSDGQGWTEAFF
j_call: TRBJ1-2; v_call: TRBV29-1; cdr3_aa: CSGGQGEGYGYTF